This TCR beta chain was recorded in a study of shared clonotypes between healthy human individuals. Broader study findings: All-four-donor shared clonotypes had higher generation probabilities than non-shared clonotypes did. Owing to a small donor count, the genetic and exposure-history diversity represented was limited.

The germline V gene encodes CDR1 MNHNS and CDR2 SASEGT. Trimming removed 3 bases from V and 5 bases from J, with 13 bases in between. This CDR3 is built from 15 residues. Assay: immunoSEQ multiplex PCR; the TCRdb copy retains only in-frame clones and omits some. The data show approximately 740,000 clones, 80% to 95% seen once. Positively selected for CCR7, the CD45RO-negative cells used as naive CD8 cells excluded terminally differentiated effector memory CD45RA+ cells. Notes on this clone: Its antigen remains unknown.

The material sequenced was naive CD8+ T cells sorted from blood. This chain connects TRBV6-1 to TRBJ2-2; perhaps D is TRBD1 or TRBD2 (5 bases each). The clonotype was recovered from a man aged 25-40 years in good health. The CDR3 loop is CASSDLRDLTGELFF. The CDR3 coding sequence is TGTGCCAGCAGTGATCTTAGGGACCTGACCGGGGAGCTGTTTTTT.